This TCR beta chain was sequenced for a study of radiotherapy plus CTLA-4 blockade in lung cancer. Libraries were prepared by immunoSEQ multiplex PCR; TCRdb keeps only in-frame clonotypes and omits some of them. The sample holds roughly 100,000 clones; roughly 80% are singletons and the top ten take more than 20%. Study results and limitations: The best prediction of response reportedly came from early blood T cell clone dynamics, with interferon-beta.

About this clone itself: The antigen remains undetermined.

Germline V gives CDR1 LGHNT, CDR2 FRNRAP. This CDR3 spans 15 amino acids. The V and J ends lost 5 bases and 0 bases respectively, with 13 bases between them. This receptor was identified in a human donor with non-small cell lung cancer that progressed on radiotherapy plus ipilimumab. The starting material was peripheral blood, obtained from a patient treated with radiotherapy plus ipilimumab. V is TRBV12-5 and J is TRBJ1-1, with no clear D. CDR3 DNA: TGTGCTAGTGGTGAGGGATCAGTCATGAACACTGAAGCTTTCTTT. It codes for CASGEGSVMNTEAFF.